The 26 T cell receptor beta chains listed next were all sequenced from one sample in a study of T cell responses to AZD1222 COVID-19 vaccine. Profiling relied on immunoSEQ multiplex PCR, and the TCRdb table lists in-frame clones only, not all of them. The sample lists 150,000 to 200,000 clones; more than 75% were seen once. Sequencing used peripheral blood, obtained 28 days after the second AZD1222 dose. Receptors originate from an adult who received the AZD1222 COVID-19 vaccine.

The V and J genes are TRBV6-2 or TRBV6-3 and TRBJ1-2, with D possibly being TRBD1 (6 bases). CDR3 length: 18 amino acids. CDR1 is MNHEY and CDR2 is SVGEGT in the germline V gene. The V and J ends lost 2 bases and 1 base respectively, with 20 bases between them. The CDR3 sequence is CASSYPQARRGYNYGYTF. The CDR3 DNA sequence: TGTGCCAGCAGTTACCCCCAGGCGAGGAGGGGGTATAACTATGGCTACACCTTC.

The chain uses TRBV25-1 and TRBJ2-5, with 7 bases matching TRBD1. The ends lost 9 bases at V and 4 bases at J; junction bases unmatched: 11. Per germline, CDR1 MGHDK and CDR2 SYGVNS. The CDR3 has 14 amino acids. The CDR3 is CASLRDRVGETQYF. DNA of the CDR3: TGTGCCAGTCTACGAGACAGGGTAGGAGAGACCCAGTACTTC.

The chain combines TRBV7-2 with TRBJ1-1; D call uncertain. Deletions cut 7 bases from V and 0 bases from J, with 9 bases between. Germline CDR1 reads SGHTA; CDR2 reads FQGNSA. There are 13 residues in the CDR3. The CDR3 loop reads CASILTVNTEAFF. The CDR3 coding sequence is TGTGCCAGCATCCTGACGGTGAACACTGAAGCTTTCTTT.

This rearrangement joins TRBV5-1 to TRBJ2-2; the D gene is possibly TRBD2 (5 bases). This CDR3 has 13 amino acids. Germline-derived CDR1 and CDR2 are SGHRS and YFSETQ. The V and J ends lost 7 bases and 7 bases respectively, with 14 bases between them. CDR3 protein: CASGWGASGELFF. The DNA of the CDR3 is TGCGCCAGCGGATGGGGAGCCAGCGGGGAGCTGTTTTTT. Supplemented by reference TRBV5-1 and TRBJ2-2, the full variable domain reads KAGVTQTPRYLIKTRGQQVTLSCSPISGHRSVSWYQQTPGQGLQFLFEYFSETQRNKGNFPGRFSGRQFSNSRSEMNVSTLELGDSALYLCASGWGASGELFFGEGSRLTVL.

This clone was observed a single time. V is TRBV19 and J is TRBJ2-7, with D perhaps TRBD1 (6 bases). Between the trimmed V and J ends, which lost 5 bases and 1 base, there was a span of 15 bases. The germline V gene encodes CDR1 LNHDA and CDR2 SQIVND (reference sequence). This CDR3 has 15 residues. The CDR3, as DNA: TGTGCCAGTAGTCCAAGACCAGGGGCTTCCTACGAGCAGTACTTC. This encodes CASSPRPGASYEQYF.

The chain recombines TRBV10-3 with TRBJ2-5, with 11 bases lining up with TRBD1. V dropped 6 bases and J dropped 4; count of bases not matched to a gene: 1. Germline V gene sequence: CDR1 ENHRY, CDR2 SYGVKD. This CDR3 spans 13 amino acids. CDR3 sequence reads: CAIRGQGVETQYF. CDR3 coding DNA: TGTGCCATCAGGGGACAGGGGGTAGAGACCCAGTACTTC.

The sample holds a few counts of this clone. The CDR3 is CASSGQGHTEAFF. In nucleotides, the CDR3 is TGCGCCAGCTCCGGACAGGGACACACTGAAGCTTTCTTT. The chain uses TRBV5-1 and TRBJ1-1, with 8 nucleotides matching TRBD1. Germline V gene data show CDR1 as SGHRS and CDR2 as YFSETQ. The CDR3 has 13 amino acids. The J segment lost 3 bases and the V segment lost 7 bases, leaving 5 bases of the junction unmatched.

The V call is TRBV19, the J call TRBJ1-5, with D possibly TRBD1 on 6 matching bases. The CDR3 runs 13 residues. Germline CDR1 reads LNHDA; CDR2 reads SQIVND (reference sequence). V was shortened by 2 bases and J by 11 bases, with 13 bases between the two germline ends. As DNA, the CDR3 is TGTGCCAGTAGTATACCGGGGGGGGCAGCCCAGCATTTT. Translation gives CASSIPGGAAQHF.

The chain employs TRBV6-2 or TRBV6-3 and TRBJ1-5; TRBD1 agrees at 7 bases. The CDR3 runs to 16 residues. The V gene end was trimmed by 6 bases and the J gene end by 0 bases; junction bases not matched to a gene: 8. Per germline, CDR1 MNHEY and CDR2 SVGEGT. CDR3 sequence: CASSSRAGGSNQPQHF. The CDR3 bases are TGTGCCAGCAGCTCTAGGGCAGGGGGTAGCAATCAGCCCCAGCATTTT.

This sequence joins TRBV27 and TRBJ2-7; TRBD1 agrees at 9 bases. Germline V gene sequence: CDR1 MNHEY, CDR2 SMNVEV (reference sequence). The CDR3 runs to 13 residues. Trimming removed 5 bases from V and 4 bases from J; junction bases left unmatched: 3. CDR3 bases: TGTGCCAGCAGTAGACAGGGGGGATACGAGCAGTACTTC. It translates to CASSRQGGYEQYF.

As DNA, the CDR3 is TGTGCCAGTAGTATACTAAGTGGGCAGAAAGAGACCCAGTACTTC. It yields the protein CASSILSGQKETQYF. The chain joins TRBV19 to TRBJ2-5; D is unresolved. In germline, CDR1 is LNHDA, CDR2 SQIVND (reference sequence). The CDR3 sequence is 15 residues long. Trimming removed 2 bases from V and 3 bases from J, with 13 bases in between.

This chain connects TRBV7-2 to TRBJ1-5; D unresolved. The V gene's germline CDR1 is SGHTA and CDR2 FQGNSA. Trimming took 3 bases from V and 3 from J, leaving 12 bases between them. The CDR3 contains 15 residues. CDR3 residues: CASSLSVAFNQPQHF. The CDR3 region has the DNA TGTGCCAGCAGCTTGTCGGTCGCATTCAATCAGCCCCAGCATTTT.

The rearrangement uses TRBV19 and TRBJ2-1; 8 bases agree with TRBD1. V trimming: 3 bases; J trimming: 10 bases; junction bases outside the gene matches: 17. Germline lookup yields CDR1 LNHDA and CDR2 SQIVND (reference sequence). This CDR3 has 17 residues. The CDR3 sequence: CASSIPPGQGALGEQFF. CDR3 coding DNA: TGTGCCAGTAGTATCCCGCCCGGACAGGGCGCCCTTGGGGAGCAGTTCTTC.

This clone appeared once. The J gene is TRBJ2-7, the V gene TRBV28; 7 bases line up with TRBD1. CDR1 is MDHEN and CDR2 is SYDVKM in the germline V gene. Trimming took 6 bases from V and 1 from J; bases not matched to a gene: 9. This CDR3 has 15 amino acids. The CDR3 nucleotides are TGTGCCAGCAGCCCGACAGGGTCGGGGTCCTACGAGCAGTACTTC. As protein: CASSPTGSGSYEQYF.

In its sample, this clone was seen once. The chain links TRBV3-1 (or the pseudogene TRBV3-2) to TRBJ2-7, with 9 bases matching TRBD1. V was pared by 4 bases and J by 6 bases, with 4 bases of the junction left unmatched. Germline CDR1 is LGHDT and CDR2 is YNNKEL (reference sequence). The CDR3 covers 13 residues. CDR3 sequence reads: CASSPGTGFEQYF. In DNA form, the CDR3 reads TGTGCCAGCAGCCCTGGGACAGGGTTCGAGCAGTACTTC.

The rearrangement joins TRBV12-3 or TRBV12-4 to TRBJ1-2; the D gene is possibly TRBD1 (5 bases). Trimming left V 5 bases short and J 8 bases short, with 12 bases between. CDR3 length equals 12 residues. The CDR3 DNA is TGTGCCAGCAGTCTATCAGGGTGGGGCTACACCTTC. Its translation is CASSLSGWGYTF.

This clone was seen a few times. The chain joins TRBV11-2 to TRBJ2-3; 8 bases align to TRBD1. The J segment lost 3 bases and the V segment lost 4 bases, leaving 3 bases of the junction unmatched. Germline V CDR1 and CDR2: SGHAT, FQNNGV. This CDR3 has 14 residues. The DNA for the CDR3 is TGTGCCAGCAGCTCGGACAGGGTAACAGATACGCAGTATTTT. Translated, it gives CASSSDRVTDTQYF.

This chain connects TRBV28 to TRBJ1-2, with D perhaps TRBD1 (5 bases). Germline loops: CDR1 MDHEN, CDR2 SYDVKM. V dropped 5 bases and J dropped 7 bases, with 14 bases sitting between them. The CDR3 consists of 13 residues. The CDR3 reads CASSPGTPAGYTF. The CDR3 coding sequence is TGTGCCAGCAGTCCGGGGACTCCCGCTGGCTACACCTTC.

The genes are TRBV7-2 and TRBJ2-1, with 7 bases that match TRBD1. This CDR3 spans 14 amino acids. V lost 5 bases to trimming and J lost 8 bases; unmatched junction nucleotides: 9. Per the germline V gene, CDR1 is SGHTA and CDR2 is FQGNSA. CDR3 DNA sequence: TGTGCCAGCAGCGCCCGACAGGGTGGGTATGAGCAGTTCTTC. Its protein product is CASSARQGGYEQFF. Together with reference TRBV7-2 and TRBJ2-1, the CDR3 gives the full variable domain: GAGVSQSPSNKVTEKGKDVELRCDPISGHTALYWYRQSLGQGLEFLIYFQGNSAPDKSGLPSDRFSAERTGGSVSTLTIQRTQQEDSAVYLCASSARQGGYEQFFGPGTRLTVL.

Here the CDR3 DNA reads TGTGCCAGCGGCCCTGATGAACAGTGGGTCGCCTACTACGAGCAGTACTTC. Its protein product is CASGPDEQWVAYYEQYF. The chain combines TRBV21-1 with TRBJ2-7; TRBD1 is taken as the D call from the table, unchecked against the DNA. TRBV21-1 is designated a pseudogene. The CDR3 spans 17 residues.

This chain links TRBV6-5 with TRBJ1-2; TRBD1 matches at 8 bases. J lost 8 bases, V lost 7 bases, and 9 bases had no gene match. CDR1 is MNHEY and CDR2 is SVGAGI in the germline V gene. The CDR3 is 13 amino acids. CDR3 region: CASTNGQGGGYTF. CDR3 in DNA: TGTGCCAGCACCAACGGACAGGGTGGAGGCTACACCTTC.

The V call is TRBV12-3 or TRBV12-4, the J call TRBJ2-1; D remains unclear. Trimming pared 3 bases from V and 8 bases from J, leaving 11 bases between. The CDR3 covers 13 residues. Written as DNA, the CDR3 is TGTGCCAGCAGTTTTATAGGAGACGATGAGCAGTTCTTC. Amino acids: CASSFIGDDEQFF.

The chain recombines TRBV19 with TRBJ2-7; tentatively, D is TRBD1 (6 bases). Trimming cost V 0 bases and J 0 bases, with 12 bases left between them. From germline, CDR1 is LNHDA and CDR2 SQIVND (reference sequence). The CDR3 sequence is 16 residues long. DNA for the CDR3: TGTGCCAGTAGTATAGATTCTGGGACATCCTCCTACGAGCAGTACTTC. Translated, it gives CASSIDSGTSSYEQYF.

In nucleotides, the CDR3 is TGTGCCAGCAGCCCAGCGAGTTATAGCAATCAGCCCCAGCATTTT. It specifies CASSPASYSNQPQHF. The rearrangement uses TRBV9 and TRBJ1-5; D gene unclear. Per the germline V gene, CDR1 is SGDLS and CDR2 is YYNGEE. V was trimmed by 4 bases and J by 0 bases, leaving 11 bases between them. This CDR3 contains 15 residues.

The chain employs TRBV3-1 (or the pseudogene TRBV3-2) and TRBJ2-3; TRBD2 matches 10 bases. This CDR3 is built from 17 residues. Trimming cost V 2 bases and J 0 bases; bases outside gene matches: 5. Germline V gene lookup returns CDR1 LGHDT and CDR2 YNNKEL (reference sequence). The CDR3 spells CASSQRRAGGSTDTQYF. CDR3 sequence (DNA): TGTGCCAGCAGCCAACGACGAGCGGGAGGGAGCACAGATACGCAGTATTTT.

The CDR3 region has the DNA TGTGCCAGCAGCCAGGACTTCTCCCGATACAATGAGCAGTTCTTC. Translating it yields CASSQDFSRYNEQFF. This rearrangement joins TRBV3-1 (or the pseudogene TRBV3-2) to TRBJ2-1, with D maybe TRBD2 (5 bases). Per the germline V gene, CDR1 is LGHDT and CDR2 is YNNKEL (reference sequence). The CDR3 has 15 amino acids. V shed 3 bases and J shed 4 bases, with 13 bases lying between them.